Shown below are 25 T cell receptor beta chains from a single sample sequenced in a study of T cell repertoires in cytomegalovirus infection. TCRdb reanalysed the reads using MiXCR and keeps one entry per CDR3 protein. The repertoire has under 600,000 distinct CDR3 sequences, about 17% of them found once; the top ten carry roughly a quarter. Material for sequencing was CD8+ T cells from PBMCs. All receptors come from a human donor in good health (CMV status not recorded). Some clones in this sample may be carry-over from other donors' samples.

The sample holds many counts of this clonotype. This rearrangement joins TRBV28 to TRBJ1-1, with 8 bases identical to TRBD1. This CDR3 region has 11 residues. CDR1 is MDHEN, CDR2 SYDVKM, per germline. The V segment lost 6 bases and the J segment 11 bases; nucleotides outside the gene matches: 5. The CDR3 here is CASRKTGVAFF. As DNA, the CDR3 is TGTGCCAGCAGAAAGACAGGGGTCGCTTTCTTT.

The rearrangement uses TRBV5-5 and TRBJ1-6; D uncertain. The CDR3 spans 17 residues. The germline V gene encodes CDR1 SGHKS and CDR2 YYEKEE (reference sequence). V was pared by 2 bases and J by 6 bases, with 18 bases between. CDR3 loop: CASSFGVATNANSPLHF. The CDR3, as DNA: TGTGCCAGCAGCTTCGGCGTAGCGACGAACGCTAATTCACCCCTCCACTTT.

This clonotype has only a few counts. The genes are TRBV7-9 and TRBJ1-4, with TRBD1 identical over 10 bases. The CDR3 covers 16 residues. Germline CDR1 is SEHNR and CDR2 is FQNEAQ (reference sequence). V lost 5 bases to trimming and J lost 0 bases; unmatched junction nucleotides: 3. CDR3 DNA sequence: TGTGCCAGCAGCCCCGGGACAGGGGCAACTAATGAAAAACTGTTTTTT. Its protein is CASSPGTGATNEKLFF.

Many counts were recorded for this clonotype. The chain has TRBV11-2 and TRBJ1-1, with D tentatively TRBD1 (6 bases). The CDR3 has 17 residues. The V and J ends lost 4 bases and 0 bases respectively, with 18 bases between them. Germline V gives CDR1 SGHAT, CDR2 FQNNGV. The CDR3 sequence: CASSSWGGSMMNTEAFF. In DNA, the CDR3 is TGTGCCAGCAGCTCCTGGGGGGGCTCCATGATGAACACTGAAGCTTTCTTT.

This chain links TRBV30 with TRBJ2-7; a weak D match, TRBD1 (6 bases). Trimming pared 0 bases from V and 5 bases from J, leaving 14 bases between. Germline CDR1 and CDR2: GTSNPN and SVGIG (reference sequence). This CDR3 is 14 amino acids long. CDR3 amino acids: CAWSVVGGKDEQYF. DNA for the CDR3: TGTGCCTGGAGTGTGGTAGGGGGTAAGGACGAGCAGTACTTC.

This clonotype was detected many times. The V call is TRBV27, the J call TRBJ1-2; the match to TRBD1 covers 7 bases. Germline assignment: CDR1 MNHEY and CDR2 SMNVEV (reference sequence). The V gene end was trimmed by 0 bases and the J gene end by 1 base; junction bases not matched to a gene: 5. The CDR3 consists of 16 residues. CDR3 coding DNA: TGTGCCAGCAGTTTATCGTGGGGACAGCTTAACTATGGCTACACCTTC. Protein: CASSLSWGQLNYGYTF.

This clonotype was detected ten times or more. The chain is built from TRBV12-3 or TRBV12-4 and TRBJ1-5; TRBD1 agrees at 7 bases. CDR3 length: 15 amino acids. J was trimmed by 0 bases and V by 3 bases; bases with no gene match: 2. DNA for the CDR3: TGTGCCAGCAGTTTTACAGGGGTTAGCAATCAGCCCCAGCATTTT. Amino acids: CASSFTGVSNQPQHF.

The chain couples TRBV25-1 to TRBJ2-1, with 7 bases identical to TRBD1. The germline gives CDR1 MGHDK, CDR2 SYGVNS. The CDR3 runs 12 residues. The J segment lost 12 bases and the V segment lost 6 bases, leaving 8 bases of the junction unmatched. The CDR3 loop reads CASSLPGQPQFF. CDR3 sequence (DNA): TGTGCCAGCAGCCTACCGGGACAGCCGCAGTTCTTC.

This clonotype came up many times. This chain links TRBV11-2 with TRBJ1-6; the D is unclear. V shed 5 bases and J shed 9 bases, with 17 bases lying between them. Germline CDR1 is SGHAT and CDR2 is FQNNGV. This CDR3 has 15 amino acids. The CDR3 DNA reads TGTGCCAGCAGCGTAGGAAGAATTGAAGGTTCACCCCTCCACTTT. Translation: CASSVGRIEGSPLHF.

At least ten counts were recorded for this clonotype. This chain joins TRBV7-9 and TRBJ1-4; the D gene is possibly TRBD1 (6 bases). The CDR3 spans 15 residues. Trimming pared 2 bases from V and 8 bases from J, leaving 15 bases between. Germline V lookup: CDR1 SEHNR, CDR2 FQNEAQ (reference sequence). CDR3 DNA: TGTGCCAGCAGCTTAATTGAAGGGGGACGAGAAAAACTGTTTTTT. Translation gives CASSLIEGGREKLFF.

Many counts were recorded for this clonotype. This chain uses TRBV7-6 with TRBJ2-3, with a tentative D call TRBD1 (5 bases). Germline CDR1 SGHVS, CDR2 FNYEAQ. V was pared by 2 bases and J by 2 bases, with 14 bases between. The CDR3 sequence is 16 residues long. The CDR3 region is CASSLTKGVFTDTQYF. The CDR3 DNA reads TGTGCCAGCAGCTTAACAAAAGGGGTCTTCACAGATACGCAGTATTTT.

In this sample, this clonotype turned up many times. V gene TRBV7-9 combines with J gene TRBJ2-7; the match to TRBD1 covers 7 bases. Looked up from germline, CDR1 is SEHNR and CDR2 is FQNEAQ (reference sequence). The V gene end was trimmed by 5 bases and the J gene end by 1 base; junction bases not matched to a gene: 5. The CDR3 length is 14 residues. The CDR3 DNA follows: TGTGCCAGCAGCCCCACGGACAGGTCCTACGAGCAGTACTTC. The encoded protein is CASSPTDRSYEQYF.

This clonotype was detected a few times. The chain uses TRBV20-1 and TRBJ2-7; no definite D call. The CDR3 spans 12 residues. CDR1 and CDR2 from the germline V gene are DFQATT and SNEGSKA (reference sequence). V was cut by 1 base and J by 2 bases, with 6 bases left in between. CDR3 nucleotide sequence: TGCAGTGCTAGAGGGCTAGCCTACGAGCAGTACTTC. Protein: CSARGLAYEQYF.

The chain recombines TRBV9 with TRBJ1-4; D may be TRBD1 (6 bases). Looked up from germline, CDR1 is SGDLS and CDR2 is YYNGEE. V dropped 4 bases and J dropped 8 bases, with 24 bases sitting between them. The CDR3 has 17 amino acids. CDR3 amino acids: CASSSESEGGLGEKLFF. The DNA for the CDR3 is TGTGCCAGCAGCAGCGAGAGCGAGGGGGGACTAGGAGAAAAACTGTTTTTT. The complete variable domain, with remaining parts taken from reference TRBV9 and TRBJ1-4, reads DSGVTQTPKHLITATGQRVTLRCSPRSGDLSVYWYQQSLDQGLQFLIQYYNGEERAKGNILERFSAQQFPDLHSELNLSSLELGDSALYFCASSSESEGGLGEKLFFGSGTQLSVL.

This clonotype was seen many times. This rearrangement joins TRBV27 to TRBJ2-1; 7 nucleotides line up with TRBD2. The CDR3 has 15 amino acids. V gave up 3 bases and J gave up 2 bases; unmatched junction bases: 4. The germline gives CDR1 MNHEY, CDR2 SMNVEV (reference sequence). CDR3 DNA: TGTGCCAGCAGTTTGGGCCTAGCGGCCTACAATGAGCAGTTCTTC. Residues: CASSLGLAAYNEQFF.

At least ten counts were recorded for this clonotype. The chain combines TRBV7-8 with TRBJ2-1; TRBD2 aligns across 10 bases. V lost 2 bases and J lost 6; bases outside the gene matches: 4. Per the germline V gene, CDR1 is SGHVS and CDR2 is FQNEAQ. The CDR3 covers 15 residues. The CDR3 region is CASSLKASGSNEQFF. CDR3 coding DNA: TGTGCCAGCAGCTTAAAAGCTAGCGGGAGCAATGAGCAGTTCTTC.

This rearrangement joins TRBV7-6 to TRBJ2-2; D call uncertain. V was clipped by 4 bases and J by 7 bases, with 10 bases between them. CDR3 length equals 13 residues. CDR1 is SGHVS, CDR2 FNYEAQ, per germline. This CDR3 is CASSSDLSGELFF. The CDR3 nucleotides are TGTGCCAGCAGCTCCGACTTGAGCGGGGAGCTGTTTTTT. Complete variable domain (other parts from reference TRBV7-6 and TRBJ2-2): GAGVSQSPRYKVTKRGQDVALRCDPISGHVSLYWYRQALGQGPEFLTYFNYEAQQDKSGLPNDRFSAERPEGSISTLTIQRTEQRDSAMYRCASSSDLSGELFFGEGSRLTVL.

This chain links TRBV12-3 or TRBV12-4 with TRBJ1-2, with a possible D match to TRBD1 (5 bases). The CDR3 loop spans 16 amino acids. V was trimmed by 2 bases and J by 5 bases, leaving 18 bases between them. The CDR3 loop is CASSLTGQTGGYGYTF. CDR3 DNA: TGTGCCAGCAGTTTAACCGGGCAGACGGGGGGGTATGGCTACACCTTC.

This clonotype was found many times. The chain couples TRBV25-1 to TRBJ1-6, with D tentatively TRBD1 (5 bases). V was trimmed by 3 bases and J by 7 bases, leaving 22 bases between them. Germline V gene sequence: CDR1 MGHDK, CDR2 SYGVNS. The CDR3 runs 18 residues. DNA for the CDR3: TGTGCCAGCAGTGAGAGGGAAGCGGGGACGCGGCGGAATTCACCCCTCCACTTT. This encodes CASSEREAGTRRNSPLHF.

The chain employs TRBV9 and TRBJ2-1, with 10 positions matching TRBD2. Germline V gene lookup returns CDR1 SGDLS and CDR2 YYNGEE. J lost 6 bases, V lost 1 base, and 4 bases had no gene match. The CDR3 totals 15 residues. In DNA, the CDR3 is TGTGCCAGCAGCGTAAGCACTAGCGGGACCAATGAGCAGTTCTTC. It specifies CASSVSTSGTNEQFF.

In nucleotides, the CDR3 is TGTGCCAGTAGTATAGGCCCAGGGCGCGAGCAGTACTTC. Its translation: CASSIGPGREQYF. The J gene is TRBJ2-7, the V gene TRBV19; perhaps TRBD1 as D (5 bases). Trimming removed 1 base at V and 6 bases at J, with 10 bases between. CDR1 is LNHDA and CDR2 is SQIVND in the germline V gene (reference sequence). The CDR3 loop spans 13 amino acids.

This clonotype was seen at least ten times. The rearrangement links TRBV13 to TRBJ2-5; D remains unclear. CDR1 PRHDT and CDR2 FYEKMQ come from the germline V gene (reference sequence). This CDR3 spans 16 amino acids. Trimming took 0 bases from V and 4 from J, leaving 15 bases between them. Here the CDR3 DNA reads TGTGCCAGCAGCTTAGGTCCCAGCCCTATCGGAGAGACCCAGTACTTC. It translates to CASSLGPSPIGETQYF.

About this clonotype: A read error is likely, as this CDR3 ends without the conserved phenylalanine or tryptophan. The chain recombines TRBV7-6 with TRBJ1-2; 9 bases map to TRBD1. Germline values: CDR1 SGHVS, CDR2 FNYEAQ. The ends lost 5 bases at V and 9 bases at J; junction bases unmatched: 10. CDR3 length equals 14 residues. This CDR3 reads CASSLTGGASCYTL. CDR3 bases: TGTGCCAGCAGCCTAACAGGGGGCGCGAGTTGCTACACCTTA.

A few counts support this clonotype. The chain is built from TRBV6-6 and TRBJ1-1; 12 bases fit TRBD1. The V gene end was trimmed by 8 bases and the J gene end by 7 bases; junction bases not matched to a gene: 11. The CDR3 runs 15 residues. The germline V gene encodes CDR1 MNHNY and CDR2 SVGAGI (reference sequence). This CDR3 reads CASAAGTGGENEAFF. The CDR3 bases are TGTGCCAGCGCCGCCGGGACAGGGGGCGAGAATGAAGCTTTCTTT.

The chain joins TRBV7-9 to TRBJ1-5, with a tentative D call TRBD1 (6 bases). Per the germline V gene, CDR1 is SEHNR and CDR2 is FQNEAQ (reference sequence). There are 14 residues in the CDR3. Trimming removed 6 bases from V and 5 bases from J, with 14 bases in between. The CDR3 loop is CASSLQGWDQPQHF. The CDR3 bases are TGTGCCAGCAGTTTACAGGGTTGGGATCAGCCCCAGCATTTT.